What follows are 32 T cell receptor beta chains derived from one specimen sequenced in a study of CD8 T cells in ankylosing spondylitis. TCRdb recomputed calls from the 5' RACE reads with MiXCR, one row per CDR3 protein. In the table there are about 270,000 distinct CDR3 sequences, 30% to 35% of which are singletons. The sample taken for sequencing was blood, either unsorted or a sorted T cell fraction (not recorded which). Receptor source: a male donor with ankylosing spondylitis or in good health (not recorded which).

The rearrangement links TRBV12-3 or TRBV12-4 to TRBJ2-1; tentatively, D is TRBD1 or TRBD2 (5 bases each). Trimming removed 6 bases at V and 11 bases at J, with 14 bases between. CDR3 length: 12 residues. The CDR3 protein is CASSPGAVQQFF. CDR3 in DNA: TGTGCCAGCAGCCCCGGGGCCGTCCAGCAGTTCTTC.

This clonotype was detected a few times. The chain recombines TRBV12-3 or TRBV12-4 with TRBJ2-1; 10 nucleotides align to TRBD2. The CDR3 sequence is 16 residues long. V gave up 5 bases and J gave up 2 bases; unmatched junction bases: 6. CDR3 in DNA: TGTGCCAGCAGTCCAGAACTAGCGGGGACCTACAATGAGCAGTTCTTC. Its protein product is CASSPELAGTYNEQFF.

The rearrangement joins TRBV20-1 to TRBJ2-5, with D perhaps TRBD2 (7 bases). CDR1 DFQATT and CDR2 SNEGSKA come from the germline V gene (reference sequence). Trimming took 3 bases from V and 5 from J, leaving 13 bases between them. The CDR3 is 13 amino acids. CDR3 in amino acids: CSAREGGLETQYF. The CDR3 bases are TGCAGTGCTAGGGAGGGGGGGCTGGAGACCCAGTACTTC.

The rearrangement joins TRBV12-3 or TRBV12-4 to TRBJ2-7; TRBD2 aligns across 7 bases. Losses at the gene ends were 1 base for V and 6 bases for J; bases not matched to a gene: 3. The CDR3 is 13 amino acids. The CDR3 region is CASSLGWGGEQYF. The CDR3 DNA reads TGTGCCAGCAGTTTAGGTTGGGGGGGCGAGCAGTACTTC.

The chain employs TRBV4-2 and TRBJ2-1, with 7 positions matching TRBD2. J gave up 10 bases and V 2 bases, and 5 bases lay outside the gene matches. Germline lookup yields CDR1 LGHNA and CDR2 YNFKEQ. The CDR3 is 13 residues long. The CDR3 DNA is TGTGCCAGCAGCCAAAACGAGGGAGGGGAGCAGTTCTTC. It is translated as CASSQNEGGEQFF.

This clonotype was picked up many times. This sequence joins TRBV29-1 and TRBJ2-1; D may correspond to TRBD1 or TRBD2 (5 bases each). This CDR3 is 13 amino acids long. Germline loops: CDR1 SQVTM, CDR2 ANQGSEA. Trimming left V 3 bases short and J 5 bases short, with 11 bases between. The CDR3 region is CSVERGQDNEQFF. The DNA of the CDR3 is TGCAGCGTTGAGAGGGGTCAGGACAATGAGCAGTTCTTC.

This clonotype was found many times. The genes are TRBV10-1 and TRBJ2-2; D perhaps matches TRBD1 (6 bases). The CDR3 loop spans 15 amino acids. V lost 2 bases and J 0 bases, leaving 7 bases between the germline ends. Germline V gives CDR1 WNHNN, CDR2 SYGVQD (reference sequence). This CDR3 is CASSEGQTNTGELFF. The CDR3 region has the DNA TGCGCCAGCAGTGAGGGACAGACGAACACCGGGGAGCTGTTTTTT.

This clonotype has only a few counts. This chain connects TRBV15 to TRBJ2-1; possibly TRBD1 or TRBD2 for D (5 bases each). V was pared by 0 bases and J by 7 bases, with 16 bases between. The V gene's germline CDR1 is LNHNV and CDR2 YYDKDF (reference sequence). This CDR3 has 16 amino acids. The chain's CDR3 is CATSRDLGAKGNEQFF. The DNA for the CDR3 is TGTGCCACCAGCAGAGATCTGGGAGCCAAGGGGAATGAGCAGTTCTTC. Full variable domain (rest looked up from reference TRBV15 and TRBJ2-1): DAMVIQNPRYQVTQFGKPVTLSCSQTLNHNVMYWYQQKSSQAPKLLFHYYDKDFNNEADTPDNFQSRRPNTSFCFLDIRSPGLGDTAMYLCATSRDLGAKGNEQFFGPGTRLTVL.

The chain links TRBV5-1 to TRBJ1-1; D is ambiguous. Germline V gives CDR1 SGHRS, CDR2 YFSETQ. The CDR3 length is 19 residues. The V end lost 0 bases, the J end lost 2 bases, and 23 bases lay between the germline ends. The CDR3, as DNA: TGCGCCAGCAGCTTGGCGCGGGGAAATAGGTTCGAACGTAACACTGAAGCTTTCTTT. Encoded protein: CASSLARGNRFERNTEAFF.

The chain has TRBV6-6 and TRBJ2-5, with D perhaps given as TRBD1 or TRBD2 (5 bases each). Germline assignment: CDR1 MNHNY and CDR2 SVGAGI (reference sequence). The CDR3 sequence is 10 residues long. The V end lost 5 bases, the J end lost 7 bases, and 5 bases lay between the germline ends. CDR3 coding DNA: TGTGCCAGCAGTGGGGGGACCCAGTACTTC. It encodes CASSGGTQYF.

The rearrangement uses TRBV10-3 and TRBJ1-5, with 9 bases that match TRBD1. Germline-derived CDR1 and CDR2 are ENHRY and SYGVKD. This CDR3 spans 15 amino acids. Trimming took 3 bases from V and 7 from J; bases not matched to a gene: 7. CDR3 in DNA: TGTGCCATCAGTGAACGCGAGGGACAGGGCCAGCCCCAGCATTTT. It is translated as CAISEREGQGQPQHF.

The chain joins TRBV4-2 to TRBJ2-3; 10 nucleotides agree with TRBD2. Germline CDR1 reads LGHNA; CDR2 reads YNFKEQ. V trimming: 3 bases; J trimming: 2 bases; junction bases outside the gene matches: 5. This CDR3 contains 16 residues. CDR3 DNA: TGTGCCAGCAGCCACAGCGGGGGGGGACTCACAGATACGCAGTATTTT. Protein sequence: CASSHSGGGLTDTQYF.

The chain couples TRBV20-1 to TRBJ2-5; no firm D call. CDR3 length equals 13 residues. Germline assignment: CDR1 DFQATT and CDR2 SNEGSKA (reference sequence). V was cut by 3 bases and J by 2 bases, with 10 bases left in between. The CDR3 spells CSASGPLQETQYF. CDR3 sequence (DNA): TGCAGTGCTAGCGGTCCTCTACAAGAGACCCAGTACTTC.

Only one count was recorded for this clonotype. The rearrangement links TRBV7-8 to TRBJ1-6; unclear D gene. Germline CDR1 SGHVS, CDR2 FQNEAQ. Trimming pared 2 bases from V and 9 bases from J, leaving 11 bases between. The CDR3 extends over 14 amino acids. DNA of the CDR3: TGTGCCAGCAGCTTATCAGTGCTGGTTTCACCCCTCCACTTT. Protein product: CASSLSVLVSPLHF. The whole variable domain, remainder taken from reference TRBV7-8 and TRBJ1-6, is GAGVSQSPRYKVAKRGQDVALRCDPISGHVSLFWYQQALGQGPEFLTYFQNEAQLDKSGLPSDRFFAERPEGSVSTLKIQRTQQEDSAVYLCASSLSVLVSPLHFGNGTRLTVT.

The CDR3 loop reads CASSPGLAGGHGELFF. The DNA for the CDR3 is TGTGCCAGCAGCCCGGGACTAGCGGGGGGACACGGGGAGCTGTTTTTT. The chain recombines TRBV12-3 or TRBV12-4 with TRBJ2-2; TRBD2 aligns across 15 bases. The CDR3 is made up of 16 amino acids. The ends lost 6 bases at V and 7 bases at J; junction bases unmatched: 6.

A few counts support this clonotype. The genes are TRBV20-1 and TRBJ2-1; 9 bases line up with TRBD2. This CDR3 is 14 amino acids long. The germline CDR1 and CDR2 sequences are DFQATT and SNEGSKA (reference sequence). With V trimmed by 1 base and J by 4 bases, 2 bases remained unmatched. The CDR3 coding sequence is TGCAGTGCTAGAGCTAGCGGGGCTTACAATGAGCAGTTCTTC. Protein product: CSARASGAYNEQFF.

This clonotype was found a few times. The chain has TRBV10-3 and TRBJ2-1; 8 positions match TRBD1. Per the germline V gene, CDR1 is ENHRY and CDR2 is SYGVKD. V trimming: 2 bases; J trimming: 14 bases; junction bases outside the gene matches: 5. The CDR3 contains 12 residues. The CDR3 spells CAISEGLQGEFF. CDR3 DNA: TGTGCCATCAGTGAGGGGTTACAGGGGGAGTTCTTC.

In this sample, this clonotype turned up a few times. The chain couples TRBV27 to TRBJ2-5, with 11 bases fitting TRBD2. There are 16 residues in the CDR3. Germline V gene sequence: CDR1 MNHEY, CDR2 SMNVEV (reference sequence). Unmatched junction bases numbered 10, after V lost 5 bases and J lost 5 bases. CDR3 bases: TGTGCCAGCAGTGCATTACTAGCGGGGGAATGGGAGACCCAGTACTTC. Its translation: CASSALLAGEWETQYF.

Turning to this clonotype: Compared with germline, one end of the junction differs, possibly owing to a read error. The chain recombines TRBV6-1 with TRBJ1-1; 8 bases are a match to TRBD1. CDR1 and CDR2 (germline): MNHNS, SASEGT. CDR3 length: 15 amino acids. CDR3 protein: CASREAGGAFTEAFF. DNA of the CDR3: TGTGCCAGCAGGGAAGCAGGGGGCGCGTTCACTGAAGCTTTCTTT.

The V and J genes are TRBV7-6 and TRBJ1-2, with D possibly being TRBD1 (5 bases). The CDR3 is made up of 13 amino acids. In germline, CDR1 is SGHVS, CDR2 FNYEAQ. Trimming took 5 bases from V and 2 from J, leaving 9 bases between them. This CDR3 reads CASSPGDNYGYTF. CDR3 bases: TGTGCCAGCAGCCCTGGGGACAACTATGGCTACACCTTC. The full variable domain, completed using reference TRBV7-6 and TRBJ1-2, is GAGVSQSPRYKVTKRGQDVALRCDPISGHVSLYWYRQALGQGPEFLTYFNYEAQQDKSGLPNDRFSAERPEGSISTLTIQRTEQRDSAMYRCASSPGDNYGYTFGSGTRLTVV.

This clonotype appeared a few times. The chain employs TRBV29-1 and TRBJ2-1; 7 bases align to TRBD2. CDR1 is SQVTM and CDR2 is ANQGSEA in the germline V gene. The CDR3 sequence is 12 residues long. CDR3 coding DNA: TGCAGGGATGGGGGGGTCTACAATGAGCAGTTCTTC. Protein sequence: CRDGGVYNEQFF.

This sequence joins TRBV7-9 and TRBJ1-6, with 9 nucleotides matching TRBD1. Germline V lookup: CDR1 SEHNR, CDR2 FQNEAQ (reference sequence). V was pared by 3 bases and J by 9 bases, with 3 bases of the junction left unmatched. The CDR3 consists of 14 residues. The CDR3 DNA is TGTGCCAGCAGCTTTGGGACAGGGATTTCACCCCTCCACTTT. Residues: CASSFGTGISPLHF. The full variable domain, in which reference TRBV7-9 and TRBJ1-6 provide the parts outside the CDR3, is DTGVSQNPRHKITKRGQNVTFRCDPISEHNRLYWYRQTLGQGPEFLTYFQNEAQLEKSRLLSDRFSAERPKGSFSTLEIQRTEQGDSAMYLCASSFGTGISPLHFGNGTRLTVT.

The CDR3 spells CASTPRAGSRDTQYF. CDR3 nucleotides: TGTGCCAGCACCCCCCGAGCAGGGTCGCGGGATACGCAGTATTTT. V usage is TRBV6-1 and J usage is TRBJ2-3; D is possibly TRBD1 (5 bases). CDR1 is MNHNS, CDR2 SASEGT, per germline. The V gene lost 7 bases and the J gene lost 6 bases, with 20 bases spanning the gap. This CDR3 is built from 15 residues.

The chain carries TRBV2 and TRBJ2-5; tentatively, D is TRBD2 (5 bases). This CDR3 spans 13 amino acids. CDR1 is SNHLY and CDR2 is FYNNEI in the germline V gene. Trimming stripped 5 bases from V and 5 bases from J, with 12 bases between. This chain's CDR3 is CASSILAGETQYF. CDR3 sequence (DNA): TGTGCCAGCAGTATCCTAGCCGGGGAGACCCAGTACTTC.

This clonotype was counted only a few times. The chain has TRBV6-1 and TRBJ2-3; TRBD1 might be the D (5 bases). V was clipped by 5 bases and J by 0 bases, with 6 bases between them. The CDR3 covers 13 residues. Germline V CDR1 and CDR2: MNHNS, SASEGT. The CDR3 DNA is TGTGCCAGCAGTCGACAGAGCACAGATACGCAGTATTTT. It is translated as CASSRQSTDTQYF.

V and J are TRBV29-1 and TRBJ2-1; D call uncertain. Trimming took 6 bases from V and 5 from J, leaving 17 bases between them. There are 14 residues in the CDR3. Germline lookup yields CDR1 SQVTM and CDR2 ANQGSEA. CDR3 nucleotide sequence: TGCAGCGTCCTTCCGACTGGAAACCACAATGAGCAGTTCTTC. It is translated as CSVLPTGNHNEQFF.

The chain has TRBV4-2 and TRBJ2-3; 12 bases match TRBD1. Germline loops: CDR1 LGHNA, CDR2 YNFKEQ. The CDR3 consists of 15 residues. V lost 6 bases to trimming and J lost 4 bases; unmatched junction nucleotides: 5. The CDR3 protein is CASRSGQGAADTQYF. For the CDR3, the DNA is TGTGCCAGCAGGTCGGGACAGGGGGCCGCAGATACGCAGTATTTT.

This clonotype was picked up a small number of times. The chain carries TRBV20-1 and TRBJ2-4; 8 bases map to TRBD1. CDR3 length: 15 amino acids. V trimming: 6 bases; J trimming: 3 bases; junction bases outside the gene matches: 10. Germline V CDR1 and CDR2: DFQATT, SNEGSKA (reference sequence). The CDR3 sequence is CSATTGVGVKNIQYF. CDR3 nucleotides: TGCAGTGCCACGACAGGGGTTGGGGTCAAAAACATTCAGTACTTC.

This clonotype was recorded a few times. The J gene is TRBJ2-2, the V gene TRBV7-2; TRBD2 aligns across 11 bases. J gave up 4 bases and V 3 bases, and 4 bases lay outside the gene matches. The CDR3 sequence is 16 residues long. CDR1 is SGHTA and CDR2 is FQGNSA in the germline V gene. CDR3: CASSLRGLAVTGELFF. DNA of the CDR3: TGTGCCAGCAGCTTGCGGGGACTAGCGGTCACCGGGGAGCTGTTTTTT.

The V call is TRBV28, the J call TRBJ1-4; D perhaps matches TRBD1 (5 bases). The length of the CDR3 is 16 residues. Trimming removed 6 bases at V and 0 bases at J, with 14 bases between. Germline V CDR1 and CDR2: MDHEN, SYDVKM. CDR3 DNA sequence: TGTGCCAGCAGCACCGGGACTCTTTCAACTAATGAAAAACTGTTTTTT. Its protein product is CASSTGTLSTNEKLFF.

The chain employs TRBV4-2 and TRBJ2-3, with D possibly TRBD1 on 6 matching bases. This CDR3 is 15 amino acids long. Germline assignment: CDR1 LGHNA and CDR2 YNFKEQ. V gave up 6 bases and J gave up 6 bases, with 19 bases separating them. The CDR3 sequence is CASRPPGASGDTQYF. Here the CDR3 DNA reads TGTGCCAGCAGACCGCCAGGGGCCTCCGGGGATACGCAGTATTTT.

V and J are TRBV12-3 or TRBV12-4 and TRBJ2-1, with D unresolved. The CDR3 is 13 residues long. V dropped 0 bases and J dropped 4 bases, with 4 bases sitting between them. CDR3 sequence: CASSLARYNEQFF. The CDR3 bases are TGTGCCAGCAGTTTAGCGCGGTACAATGAGCAGTTCTTC.